This T cell receptor beta chain was obtained from a study of T cell responses to AZD1222 COVID-19 vaccine. General observations from the study: Repertoires were collected only later (after the peak T cell response had occurred). Clonal diversity was possibly underestimated, and the donors were mostly white British, with more females. An increase in Spike-specific TCR breadth and depth was observed after two AZD1222 doses.

On this clone itself: What it recognizes is unknown.

This table comes from immunoSEQ multiplex PCR, and its TCRdb copy is limited to in-frame clones, with some not included. Seen here are 150,000 to 200,000 clones, 90% to 95% observed once, and the top ten hold roughly 2.2%. Germline V gives CDR1 LNHNV, CDR2 YYDKDF (reference sequence). V lost 2 bases and J lost 9; bases outside the gene matches: 7. The CDR3 runs to 15 residues. The material sequenced was peripheral blood, taken on day 0 of AZD1222 vaccination. The rearrangement uses TRBV15 and TRBJ2-1; 10 nucleotides line up with TRBD2. This receptor was obtained from an adult in good health. CDR3 in DNA: TGTGCCACCAGCAGATTCTCTAGCGGGGGAGTTGAGCAGTTCTTC. It specifies CATSRFSSGGVEQFF.